This T cell receptor (beta chain) is from a study of T-cell memory formation after mild COVID-19. TCRdb re-derived calls from the 5' RACE reads in MiXCR, one entry per CDR3 protein. This sample yields about 320,000 distinct CDR3 sequences, of which around an eighth are seen a single time; roughly 21% belongs to the top ten. CDR3 length: 13 amino acids. V gave up 1 base and J gave up 8 bases, with 9 bases separating them. Germline V gene data show CDR1 as LGHNA and CDR2 as YNFKEQ. The chain combines TRBV4-2 with TRBJ2-1; no firm D call. The sequence was obtained from a man younger than 35 who had mild COVID-19 (a few samples of this study predate the infection). Cell type and time point are not known. Sample: PBMCs or a T cell subset sorted from them (not recorded which). This CDR3 is CASSQGVRDEQFF. The DNA of the CDR3 is TGTGCCAGCAGCCAAGGCGTTCGCGATGAGCAGTTCTTC.